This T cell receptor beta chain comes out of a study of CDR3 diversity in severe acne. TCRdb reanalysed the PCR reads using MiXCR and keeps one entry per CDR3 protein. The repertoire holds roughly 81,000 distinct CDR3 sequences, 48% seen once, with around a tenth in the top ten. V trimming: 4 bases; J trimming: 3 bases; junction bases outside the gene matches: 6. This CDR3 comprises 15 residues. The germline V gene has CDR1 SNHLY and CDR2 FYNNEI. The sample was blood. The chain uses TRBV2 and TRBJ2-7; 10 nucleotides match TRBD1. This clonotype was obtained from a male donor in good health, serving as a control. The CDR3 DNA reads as TGTGCCAGCAGTGGGGACAGGGGTACCGTCTACGAGCAGTACTTC. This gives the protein CASSGDRGTVYEQYF.